The T cell receptor (beta chain) described here comes from a study of CD8 T cells in Susac syndrome. The V and J ends lost 5 bases and 5 bases respectively, with 12 bases between them. The CDR3 loop spans 12 amino acids. In germline, CDR1 is DFQATT, CDR2 SNEGSKA (reference sequence). The sequenced target, TCR beta, came from blood CD8+ and CD4+ T cells. TEMRA cells were FACS-enriched and CD8+ and CD4+ T cells negatively isolated. With random hexamers, roughly 0.5 to 1 ug RNA was reverse transcribed. The authors amplified TCR beta CDR3 across 54 Vbeta and 13 Jbeta using immunoSEQ multiplex PCR. One entry per CDR3 protein results from TCRdb running MiXCR on the immunoSEQ multiplex PCR reads. The data contain hundreds of thousands of distinct CDR3 sequences, about 94% of them singletons. This clonotype was counted only a few times. Its target is unknown. The study, taken as a whole, reports: The study admitted that it had a relatively small number of individuals in its TCR sequencing and HLA analysis.

The origin of this receptor is a human donor with multiple sclerosis. The specimen was CD4+ T cells from PBMCs. The chain links TRBV20-1 to TRBJ1-1; D might be TRBD1 (6 bases). The CDR3 region is CSAVGRGTEAFF. For the CDR3, the DNA is TGCAGTGCTGTTGGGAGGGGGACTGAAGCTTTCTTT.